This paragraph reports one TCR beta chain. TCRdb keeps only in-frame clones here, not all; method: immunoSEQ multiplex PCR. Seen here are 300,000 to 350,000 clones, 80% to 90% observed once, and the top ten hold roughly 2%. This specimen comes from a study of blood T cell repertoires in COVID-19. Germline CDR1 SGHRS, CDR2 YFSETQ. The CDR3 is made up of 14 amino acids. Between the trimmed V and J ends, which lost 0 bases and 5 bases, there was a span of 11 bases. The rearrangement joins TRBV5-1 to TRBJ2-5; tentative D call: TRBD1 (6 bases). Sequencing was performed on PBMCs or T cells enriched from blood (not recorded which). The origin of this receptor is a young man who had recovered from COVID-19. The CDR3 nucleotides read TGCGCCAGCAGCTTGGGACAGGCTGGGGAGACCCAGTACTTC. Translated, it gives CASSLGQAGETQYF.